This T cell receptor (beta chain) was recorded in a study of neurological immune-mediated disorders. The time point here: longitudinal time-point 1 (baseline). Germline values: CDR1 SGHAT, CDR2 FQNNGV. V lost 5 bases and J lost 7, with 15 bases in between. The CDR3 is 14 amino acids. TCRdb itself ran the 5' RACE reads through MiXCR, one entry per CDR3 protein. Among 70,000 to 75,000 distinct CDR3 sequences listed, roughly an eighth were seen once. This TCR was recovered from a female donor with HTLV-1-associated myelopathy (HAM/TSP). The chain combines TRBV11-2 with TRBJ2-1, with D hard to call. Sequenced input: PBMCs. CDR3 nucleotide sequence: TGTGCCAGCAGCCAACGACCCATTAGTAATGAGCAGTTCTTC. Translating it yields CASSQRPISNEQFF.